These 7 T cell receptor beta chains came from one sample sequenced in a study of T cell repertoires in cytomegalovirus infection. One entry per CDR3 protein results from TCRdb running MiXCR on the reads. Here the sample spans more than 350,000 distinct CDR3 sequences, about a third being singletons. The sample consisted of PBMCs. The receptor set was obtained from a human donor in good health (CMV status not recorded). Some clones in this sample may be carry-over from other donors' samples.

This clonotype showed up many times. This rearrangement joins TRBV7-9 to TRBJ1-2, with D unresolved. The CDR3 consists of 12 residues. Germline V gene lookup returns CDR1 SEHNR and CDR2 FQNEAQ (reference sequence). Trimming took off 0 bases at V and 6 bases at J, with 5 bases between the two ends. CDR3 loop: CASSLAGDGYTF. The CDR3 nucleotides are TGTGCCAGCAGCTTAGCGGGCGATGGCTACACCTTC.

This sequence joins TRBV7-2 and TRBJ2-2; D assignment may be TRBD1 or TRBD2 (5 bases each). The germline V gene has CDR1 SGHTA and CDR2 FQGNSA. The CDR3 length is 17 residues. V shed 0 bases and J shed 0 bases, with 11 bases lying between them. CDR3 nucleotides: TGTGCCAGCAGCTTAGCCGGGGCATCGGCGAACACCGGGGAGCTGTTTTTT. It specifies CASSLAGASANTGELFF.

This clonotype was counted between two and nine times. The chain recombines TRBV4-1 with TRBJ2-1; tentative D call: TRBD1 (5 bases). From germline, CDR1 is MGHRA and CDR2 YSYEKL. The CDR3 totals 15 residues. The ends were cut back, 0 bases at V and 0 bases at J, with 6 bases in the middle. This CDR3 is CASSQEDISYNEQFF. CDR3 bases: TGCGCCAGCAGCCAAGAGGACATCTCCTACAATGAGCAGTTCTTC.

The V call is TRBV9, the J call TRBJ1-2; no reliable D call. Germline values: CDR1 SGDLS, CDR2 YYNGEE. The CDR3 is 13 amino acids. V lost 0 bases to trimming and J lost 5 bases, with 8 bases between them. The chain's CDR3 is CASSVAGIYGYTF. The DNA for the CDR3 is TGTGCCAGCAGCGTAGCAGGAATTTATGGCTACACCTTC.

The CDR3 region is CAISGVGNYEQYF. CDR3 DNA sequence: TGTGCCATCAGTGGGGTCGGGAACTACGAGCAGTACTTC. The V and J genes are TRBV10-3 and TRBJ2-7, with a possible D match to TRBD2 (5 bases). Germline CDR1 ENHRY, CDR2 SYGVKD. V was cut by 4 bases and J by 3 bases, with 10 bases left in between. CDR3 length: 13 amino acids.

This rearrangement joins TRBV28 to TRBJ1-4; D might be TRBD1 (5 bases). V was trimmed by 3 bases and J by 8 bases, leaving 13 bases between them. The germline gives CDR1 MDHEN, CDR2 SYDVKM. The CDR3 runs 14 residues. The CDR3 bases are TGTGCCAGCAGTTTCTACAGGAGGACCGAAAAACTGTTTTTT. This gives the protein CASSFYRRTEKLFF. The full variable domain, with the rest looked up from reference TRBV28 and TRBJ1-4, is DVKVTQSSRYLVKRTGEKVFLECVQDMDHENMFWYRQDPGLGLRLIYFSYDVKMKEKGDIPEGYSVSREKKERFSLILESASTNQTSMYLCASSFYRRTEKLFFGSGTQLSVL.

This chain connects TRBV24-1 to TRBJ2-2; 8 nucleotides line up with TRBD1. The CDR3 is made up of 17 amino acids. V dropped 3 bases and J dropped 3; count of bases not matched to a gene: 8. Germline V gene lookup returns CDR1 KGHDR and CDR2 SFDVKD. CDR3 sequence reads: CATSDAGQGGDTGELFF. In DNA, the CDR3 is TGTGCCACCAGTGATGCTGGACAGGGCGGGGACACCGGGGAGCTGTTTTTT.